This is a list of T cell receptor beta chains from one sample in a study of blood T cell repertoires in COVID-19. Sequencing used immunoSEQ multiplex PCR; TCRdb keeps in-frame clones, though not all of them. The sample has 150,000 to 200,000 clones, approximately 80% seen once; the top ten hold under 15%. What was sequenced was PBMCs or T cells enriched from blood (not recorded which). Receptors originate from a man aged 55 to 70 who had been exposed to COVID-19. Both conserved end residues are part of each CDR3.

J: TRBJ2-1
length: 13
V: TRBV5-6
CDR3: CASSWGRLGEQFF

J: TRBJ2-5
length: 13
V: TRBV11-1
CDR3: CASSLERSRTQYF

J: TRBJ1-1
length: 15
V: TRBV6-5
CDR3: CASSPRTGLNTEAFF

J: TRBJ1-5
length: 16
V: TRBV18
CDR3: CASSMNRDRGNQPQHF

J: TRBJ1-2
length: 16
V: TRBV19
CDR3: CASSQLLRAGFNGYTF

J: TRBJ2-1
length: 17
V: TRBV19
CDR3: CASSIFAGGSSYNEQFF

J: TRBJ2-1
length: 15
V: TRBV11-2
CDR3: CASSLAGTGDNEQFF

J: TRBJ2-5
length: 16
V: TRBV13
CDR3: CASSYFPPSGADTQYF

J: TRBJ2-3
length: 14
V: TRBV5-1
CDR3: CASSLVGVTDTQYF

J: TRBJ2-3
length: 16
V: TRBV7-8
CDR3: CASRTGTSREADTQYF

J: TRBJ1-2
length: 13
V: TRBV14
CDR3: CASSQGRGYGYTF

J: TRBJ2-7
length: 16
V: TRBV28
CDR3: CASSLWQPGGPYEQYF

J: TRBJ2-7
length: 15
V: TRBV7-9
CDR3: CASSLDQGGGYEQYF

J: TRBJ2-7
length: 15
V: TRBV3-1/TRBV3-2
CDR3: CASSAPGLATYEQYF

J: TRBJ2-7
length: 14
V: TRBV6-5
CDR3: CASSSWRGANEQYF

J: TRBJ1-5
length: 16
V: TRBV27
CDR3: CASSALDRGKGQPQHF

J: TRBJ1-2
length: 14
V: TRBV29-1
CDR3: CSVAPTGPNYGYTF

J: TRBJ1-6
length: 16
V: TRBV5-1
CDR3: CASSLETGGRGSPLHF

J: TRBJ2-7
length: 15
V: TRBV5-4
CDR3: CASSLVGQGSYEQYF

J: TRBJ2-2
length: 15
V: TRBV7-6
CDR3: CASSPSSGWSGELFF

J: TRBJ2-3
length: 14
V: TRBV24-1
CDR3: CATRFGQGTDTQYF

J: TRBJ2-3
length: 14
V: TRBV5-1
CDR3: CASSLGGSTDTQYF

J: TRBJ1-2
length: 14
V: TRBV19
CDR3: CASRSTGLNYGYTF

J: TRBJ1-2
length: 13
V: TRBV28
CDR3: CASTSRGQGGYTF

J: TRBJ1-1
length: 14
V: TRBV3-1/TRBV3-2
CDR3: CASSQTDSNTEAFF

J: TRBJ2-7
length: 15
V: TRBV5-1
CDR3: CASSSGTSGIYEQYF

J: TRBJ1-6
length: 16
V: TRBV19
CDR3: CASSMFGPGNDSPLHF

J: TRBJ2-5
length: 13
V: TRBV20-1
CDR3: CSASPAGGETQYF

J: TRBJ1-1
length: 15
V: TRBV5-4
CDR3: CASSPSGIAGTEAFF